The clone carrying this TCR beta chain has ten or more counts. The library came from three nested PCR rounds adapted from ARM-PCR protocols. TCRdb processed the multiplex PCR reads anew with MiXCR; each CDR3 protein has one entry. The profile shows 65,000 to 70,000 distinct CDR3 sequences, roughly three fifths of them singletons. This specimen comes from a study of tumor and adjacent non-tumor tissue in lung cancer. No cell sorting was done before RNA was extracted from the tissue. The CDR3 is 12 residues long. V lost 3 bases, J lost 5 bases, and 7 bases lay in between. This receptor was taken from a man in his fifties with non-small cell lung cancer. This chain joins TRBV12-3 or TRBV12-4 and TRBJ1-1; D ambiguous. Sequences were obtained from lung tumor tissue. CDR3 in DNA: TGTGCCAGCAGTTTTCCGGGAACTGAAGCTTTCTTT. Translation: CASSFPGTEAFF.